This T cell receptor beta chain appears in the sequencing data of a study of shared clonotypes between healthy human individuals. With regard to this clone: Other DNA sequences in this sample translate to the same CDR3.

In the naive CD8 group, cells lacked CD45RO and were positively selected for CCR7, so terminally differentiated effector memory CD45RA+ cells were left out. TCRdb's table, derived via immunoSEQ multiplex PCR, lists solely in-frame clones and lacks some. The sample comprises around 2.1 million clones, about 93% of which are singletons, and over 1.5% rests with the top ten. There are 15 residues in the CDR3. Germline assignment: CDR1 MGHRA and CDR2 YSYEKL. The trim removed 4 bases at V and 4 bases at J, leaving 4 bases unmatched. The chain uses TRBV4-1 and TRBJ2-1, with 10 bases matching TRBD2. This receptor was obtained from a man aged 18 to 30 in good health. Some clones in this sample may be carry-over from other donors' samples. The source material was naive CD8+ T cells from PBMCs. The CDR3 coding sequence is TGCGCCAGCAGCCTCGGAGCGGGAGGGTACAATGAGCAGTTCTTC. Protein sequence: CASSLGAGGYNEQFF.